These 19 T cell receptor gamma chains were all obtained from the same sample, sequenced in a study of γδ T cells in repeated Plasmodium falciparum infection. TCRdb re-called the multiplex PCR reads with CATT. The sample holds tens of thousands of gamma-chain clones; around 3% are singletons and the top ten take 30% to 35%. Flow sorting of PBMC yielded separate Vgamma9/Vdelta2+ and Vdelta2-negative gammadelta T cell populations for bulk repertoire analysis. The sample comprised gamma-delta T cells from blood. Receptors were obtained from a pool of human donors (malaria-infected and uninfected, not separated).

At least ten counts were recorded for this clone. A far larger clone differs by one base, so this is likely a read error. V and J are TRGV9 and TRGJP. The CDR3 extends over 19 amino acids. Germline V gene data show CDR1 as GITISATS and CDR2 as ISYDGTV (reference sequence). This chain's CDR3 is CALWEVHLVRELGRKIKVF. The CDR3 DNA follows: TGTGCCTTGTGGGAGGTGCATTTGGTGAGGGAGTTGGGCAGAAAAATCAAGGTATTT.

Many counts were recorded for this clone. The protein held in TCRdb is that of a much larger clone and does not match this DNA's translation at residue 5, likely because of a read error; the protein shown is translated from the DNA. The rearrangement uses TRGV2 and TRGJ1 or TRGJ2. Germline lookup yields CDR1 EGSNGY and CDR2 YDSYNSKV. The CDR3 has 15 residues. CDR3 DNA sequence: TGTGCCACCTGGGGCGGGCCGCGCCATTATTATAAGAAACTCTTT. It codes for CATWGGPRHYYKKLF.

About this clone: The TCRdb protein, from a much larger clone, departs from this DNA's translation at residue 6, likely by read error; the protein shown derives from the DNA. The CDR3 bases are TGTGCCTTGTGGGATATCAATCAGAATTATTATAAGAAACTCTTT. It specifies CALWDINQNYYKKLF. This chain joins TRGV9 and TRGJ1 or TRGJ2. The J gene is absent in TCRdb and was assigned here via DNA matching to germline. V was pared by 4 bases and J by 0 bases, with 9 bases of the junction left unmatched. The length of the CDR3 is 15 residues. Germline-derived CDR1 and CDR2 are GITISATS and ISYDGTV (reference sequence).

Many counts were recorded for this clone. A far larger clone is only one base removed, so a read error is likely. Other DNA sequences in this sample translate to the same CDR3. The J gene is TRGJP, the V gene TRGV9. CDR1 and CDR2 from the germline V gene are GITISATS and ISYDGTV (reference sequence). The CDR3 is 18 amino acids. The CDR3 bases are TGTGCCCTGTGGGAGGTTCGAGGGGAAGAGTTGGGCAAAAAAATCAAGGTATTT. As protein: CALWEVRGEELGKKIKVF.

This clone was detected ten times or more. The protein in TCRdb stems from a much larger clone and differs at residue 4 from this DNA's translation, likely a read error; here the protein is translated from the DNA. The chain's CDR3 is CATRDGILYKKLF. In DNA form, the CDR3 reads TGTGCCACCCGGGATGGGATACTCTATAAGAAACTCTTT. The chain joins TRGV4 to TRGJ1 or TRGJ2. No J segment appears in TCRdb, so it was assigned here by matching the sequence to germline. The germline V gene encodes CDR1 EGSTGY and CDR2 YDSYTSSV. The length of the CDR3 is 13 residues.

This clone was found a few times. A far larger clone is off by one base, so a read error is likely. The sample has other DNA sequences that encode this CDR3 too. The J segment was not called; the V segment is TRGV9. The CDR3 totals 11 residues. Germline lookup yields CDR1 GITISATS and CDR2 ISYDGTV (reference sequence). In nucleotides, the CDR3 is TGTGCCTTGTGGGAGGGCTCCAAGAAGCTCTTT. Translation gives CALWEGSKKLF.

On this clone itself: A far bigger clonotype differs at one base, so this is likely a read error. Other DNA sequences in this sample translate to the same CDR3. No J gene call was made, and the V gene is TRGV9. CDR1 and CDR2 (germline): GITISATS, ISYDGTV (reference sequence). The length of the CDR3 is 15 residues. The CDR3 DNA is TGTGCCTTGTGGGAGGTGGGGACAAATTATTATAAGAAACTCTTC. Its protein product is CALWEVGTNYYKKLF.

This clone was observed at least ten times. TCRdb has a much larger clone's protein, which differs at residue 4 from the translation of this DNA, likely because of a read error; what is shown is the protein translated from the DNA. Other DNA sequences in the same sample also yield this CDR3. This chain links TRGV4 with TRGJ1 or TRGJ2. The J gene, missing from TCRdb, was assigned here through DNA to germline matching. The CDR3 has 14 amino acids. Germline V gives CDR1 EGSTGY, CDR2 YDSYTSSV. The CDR3 DNA follows: TGTGCCACCCGGGATGGGCCTGGATATTATAAGAAACTCTTT. Protein sequence: CATRDGPGYYKKLF.

This clone was seen only a few times. TCRdb pairs this DNA with a much larger clone's protein that differs at residue 8, likely a read error; the protein shown was translated from the DNA. The chain couples TRGV5 to TRGJP2. TCRdb carries no J gene annotation; the J gene was assigned here by matching the DNA with germline. The CDR3 is 14 amino acids. Germline V gene sequence: CDR1 VINAFY, CDR2 YDVSNSKD. Unmatched junction bases numbered 6, after V lost 2 bases and J lost 6 bases. The CDR3 bases are TGTGCCACCTGGGACAAACGTGGTGATTGGATCAAGACGTTT. This translates into CATWDKRGDWIKTF.

This clone has more than one count but fewer than ten. The protein that TCRdb holds for this DNA derives from a much larger clone and differs from the translated DNA at residue 10, which likely indicates a read error; the protein shown here is translated from the DNA. The chain joins TRGV5 to TRGJ1 or TRGJ2. The J gene is absent in TCRdb and was assigned here via DNA matching to germline. From germline, CDR1 is VINAFY and CDR2 YDVSNSKD. This CDR3 region has 14 residues. J gave up 8 bases and V 0 bases, and 10 bases lay outside the gene matches. The CDR3 region has the DNA TGTGCCACCTGGGACAGGCCGTTACCTGATAAGAAACTCTTT. It is translated as CATWDRPLPDKKLF.

The table lists this clone with many counts. Translating this DNA gives a protein that differs at residue 7 from the TCRdb one, which belongs to a much larger clone; a read error is likely, and the protein shown is this translation. This chain connects TRGV9 to TRGJP. The CDR3 consists of 16 residues. Losses at the gene ends were 6 bases for V and 6 bases for J; bases not matched to a gene: 8. Germline-derived CDR1 and CDR2 are GITISATS and ISYDGTV (reference sequence). The CDR3 DNA follows: TGTGCCTTGTGGAAAGGTCGAGAGTTGGGCAAAAAAATCAAGGTATTT. It is translated as CALWKGRELGKKIKVF.

There are many counts of this clone. A far larger clone is just one base off, so this is likely a read error. The sample holds other DNA sequences that translate to the same CDR3. The chain links TRGV9 to TRGJ1 or TRGJ2. TCRdb leaves out the J gene; it was filled in here by matching the DNA to germline. The germline V gene encodes CDR1 GITISATS and CDR2 ISYDGTV (reference sequence). There are 15 residues in the CDR3. CDR3 region: CALWEARENYYKKLF. CDR3 sequence (DNA): TGTGCCCTGTGGGAGGCCCGGGAGAATTATTATAAGAAACTCTTT.

A remark on this clone: This likely traces to a read error, being one base from a far larger clone. The same CDR3 can be traced to other DNA sequences in this sample. The chain employs TRGV4 and TRGJ1 or TRGJ2. TCRdb supplies no J gene; here it was assigned by aligning the nucleotide sequence to germline. Germline assignment: CDR1 EGSTGY and CDR2 YDSYTSSV. The CDR3 consists of 13 residues. V trimming: 0 bases; J trimming: 10 bases; junction bases outside the gene matches: 9. The CDR3 sequence is CATWDGELYKKLF. DNA of the CDR3: TGTGCCACCTGGGATGGGGAACTTTACAAGAAACTCTTT.

By frequency in the sample, this clone is medium-sized. The gene calls are TRGV4 and TRGJ1 or TRGJ2. Germline lookup yields CDR1 EGSTGY and CDR2 YDSYTSSV. J was trimmed by 5 bases and V by 1 base; bases with no gene match: 8. The length of the CDR3 is 14 residues. The CDR3 here is CATWDGRRDYKKLF. The CDR3 bases are TGTGCCACCTGGGATGGCCGTCGCGATTATAAGAAACTCTTT.

This clone was observed at least ten times. TCRdb's listed protein matches a much larger clone and diverges from this DNA's translation at residue 9, likely through a read error; the protein shown comes from the DNA. This chain joins TRGV9 and TRGJP. As TCRdb names no J gene, one was assigned here on the basis of a DNA match to germline. CDR3 length: 17 amino acids. The germline CDR1 and CDR2 sequences are GITISATS and ISYDGTV (reference sequence). Unmatched junction bases numbered 8, after V lost 0 bases and J lost 9 bases. In DNA form, the CDR3 reads TGTGCCTTGTGGGAGGTGAATCCTGGGTTGGGCAAAAAAATCAAGGTATTT. It translates to CALWEVNPGLGKKIKVF.

On this clone: The protein in TCRdb stems from a much larger clone and differs at residue 7 from this DNA's translation, likely a read error; here the protein is translated from the DNA. CDR3: CALWEVSHGDKKLF. As DNA, the CDR3 is TGTGCCTTGTGGGAGGTCTCCCATGGGGATAAGAAACTCTTT. V gene TRGV9 combines with J gene TRGJ1 or TRGJ2. TCRdb gives no J gene; it was assigned here by matching the DNA to germline. This CDR3 is 14 amino acids long. The trim removed 1 base at V and 8 bases at J, leaving 11 bases unmatched. Germline values: CDR1 GITISATS, CDR2 ISYDGTV (reference sequence).

The genes are TRGV9 and TRGJ1 or TRGJ2. TCRdb records no J gene; here it was assigned by comparing the DNA to germline. This CDR3 comprises 15 residues. V shed 0 bases and J 3 bases; nucleotides not matched to a gene: 8. The V gene's germline CDR1 is GITISATS and CDR2 ISYDGTV (reference sequence). CDR3 nucleotides: TGTGCCTTGTGGGAGGTGTGTTTCGGTTATTATAAGAAACTCTTT. Protein product: CALWEVCFGYYKKLF.

This clone was seen many times. The protein in TCRdb stems from a much larger clone and differs at residue 5 from this DNA's translation, likely a read error; here the protein is translated from the DNA. The genes are TRGV9 and TRGJP2. The CDR3 length is 15 residues. Unmatched junction bases numbered 9, after V lost 5 bases and J lost 3 bases. Germline loops: CDR1 GITISATS, CDR2 ISYDGTV (reference sequence). The DNA of the CDR3 is TGTGCCTTGTGGGGGCCGGTCGGTAGTGATTGGATCAAGACGTTT. Protein: CALWGPVGSDWIKTF.

In its sample, this clone was seen a few times. With only one base between it and a far larger clone, this is likely a read error. Different DNA sequences within this sample yield the same CDR3. The chain couples TRGV8 to TRGJ1 or TRGJ2. No J segment appears in TCRdb, so it was assigned here by matching the sequence to germline. Per germline, CDR1 VENAVY and CDR2 YDSYNSRV. The CDR3 spans 14 residues. CDR3 in amino acids: CATWDRKNEYKKLF. CDR3 DNA sequence: TGTGCCACATGGGACCGGAAAAACGAATATAAGAAACTCTTT.